The 26 T cell receptor beta chains below come from one sample, sequenced in a study of memory CD4+ T cells and cytomegalovirus serostatus. Sequencing used immunoSEQ multiplex PCR; TCRdb keeps in-frame clones, though not all of them. The sample carries about 48,000 clones, roughly 78% recorded once. Single viable CD3+CD4+CD8-CD45RO+ cells were sorted as the memory CD4+ T cells. Sequencing was done on a sample of memory CD4+ T cells from blood. All receptors come from an adult in good health and CMV-seronegative.

This clone was seen once. Here the CDR3 reads CAWRMAGAQNEQFF. DNA for the CDR3: TGTGCCTGGAGAATGGCGGGGGCCCAGAATGAGCAGTTCTTC. The chain is built from TRBV30 and TRBJ2-1, with D possibly TRBD2 on 7 matching bases. CDR3 size: 14 residues. Germline loops: CDR1 GTSNPN, CDR2 SVGIG (reference sequence). V was trimmed by 3 bases and J by 7 bases, leaving 16 bases between them.

The rearrangement links TRBV2 to TRBJ2-5; weak D call: TRBD1 (6 bases). The V end lost 5 bases, the J end lost 2 bases, and 15 bases lay between the germline ends. The CDR3 spans 15 residues. Germline V gene data show CDR1 as SNHLY and CDR2 as FYNNEI. The CDR3 sequence: CASSPQGKGQETQYF. The CDR3 DNA follows: TGTGCCAGCAGTCCACAGGGAAAGGGGCAAGAGACCCAGTACTTC.

The chain joins TRBV19 to TRBJ2-7, with D uncertain. The germline V gene has CDR1 LNHDA and CDR2 SQIVND (reference sequence). Between the trimmed V and J ends, which lost 4 bases and 1 base, there was a span of 20 bases. This CDR3 region has 17 residues. CDR3 coding DNA: TGTGCCAGTAGTAAATTCCTCGGAACAGACCCTTCCTACGAGCAGTACTTC. Translated, it gives CASSKFLGTDPSYEQYF.

This clone turned up a few times. This chain links TRBV6-1 with TRBJ1-2; a weak D match, TRBD1 (6 bases). Germline CDR1 is MNHNS and CDR2 is SASEGT. CDR3 size: 15 residues. V was shortened by 1 base and J by 4 bases, with 13 bases between the two germline ends. CDR3 bases: TGTGCCAGCAGTGAAGGGGGGACAAGATTCTATGGCTACACCTTC. Translating gives CASSEGGTRFYGYTF.

This chain joins TRBV2 and TRBJ2-1; D gene uncertain. V was pared by 11 bases and J by 6 bases, with 20 bases between. This CDR3 spans 14 amino acids. Per the germline V gene, CDR1 is SNHLY and CDR2 is FYNNEI. The CDR3 here is CAGNILGNGNEQFF. CDR3 DNA: TGTGCCGGCAACATCTTGGGTAACGGCAATGAGCAGTTCTTC.

The chain couples TRBV28 to TRBJ1-2; no definite D call. This CDR3 region has 14 residues. V was trimmed by 4 bases and J by 8 bases, leaving 17 bases between them. The V gene's germline CDR1 is MDHEN and CDR2 SYDVKM. The CDR3 nucleotides are TGTGCCAGCAGTTCCGCCACGTACGGCAGGGGCTACACCTTC. Protein sequence: CASSSATYGRGYTF.

The rearrangement links TRBV5-6 to TRBJ2-1; D might be TRBD2 (7 bases). Deletions cut 6 bases from V and 3 bases from J, with 13 bases between. The CDR3 is made up of 14 amino acids. The germline V gene encodes CDR1 SGHDT and CDR2 YYEEEE. The CDR3, as DNA: TGTGCCAGCAAACGCGGGGGCATCTACAATGAGCAGTTCTTC. The encoded protein is CASKRGGIYNEQFF. The full variable domain, completed using reference TRBV5-6 and TRBJ2-1, is DAGVTQSPTHLIKTRGQQVTLRCSPKSGHDTVSWYQQALGQGPQFIFQYYEEEERQRGNFPDRFSGHQFPNYSSELNVNALLLGDSALYLCASKRGGIYNEQFFGPGTRLTVL.

The rearrangement uses TRBV4-1 and TRBJ2-7, with TRBD2 as a possible D gene (6 bases). V lost 1 base and J 6 bases, leaving 19 bases between the germline ends. CDR1 MGHRA and CDR2 YSYEKL come from the germline V gene. The CDR3 is 16 residues long. The CDR3 region is CASSQAGLPATGEQYF. The CDR3 region has the DNA TGCGCCAGCAGCCAAGCCGGACTACCGGCGACGGGCGAGCAGTACTTC.

The chain joins TRBV5-1 to TRBJ1-2; tentatively, D is TRBD1 (5 bases). V was clipped by 4 bases and J by 3 bases, with 13 bases between them. The CDR3 extends over 14 amino acids. Germline values: CDR1 SGHRS, CDR2 YFSETQ. The CDR3 here is CASSPRRGDYGYTF. In DNA form, the CDR3 reads TGCGCCAGCAGCCCTCGGCGGGGGGACTATGGCTACACCTTC.

J is TRBJ1-2 and V is TRBV2; 10 nucleotides line up with TRBD1. Germline lookup yields CDR1 SNHLY and CDR2 FYNNEI. Germline trimming cut 6 bases from V and 0 bases from J; bases unmatched to any gene: 4. There are 15 residues in the CDR3. The CDR3 spells CASRGQGTANYGYTF. CDR3 DNA: TGTGCCAGCAGGGGACAGGGGACAGCTAACTATGGCTACACCTTC.

This sequence joins TRBV18 and TRBJ1-3; 8 nucleotides agree with TRBD1. The CDR3 length is 16 residues. Looked up from germline, CDR1 is KGHSH and CDR2 is LQKENI. V shed 4 bases and J 0 bases; nucleotides not matched to a gene: 5. CDR3 region: CASSLGQGSSGNTIYF. For the CDR3, the DNA is TGTGCCAGCTCACTAGGACAGGGCAGCTCTGGAAACACCATATATTTT. The whole variable domain, remainder taken from reference TRBV18 and TRBJ1-3, is NAGVMQNPRHLVRRRGQEARLRCSPMKGHSHVYWYRQLPEEGLKFMVYLQKENIIDESGMPKERFSAEFPKEGPSILRIQQVVRGDSAAYFCASSLGQGSSGNTIYFGEGSWLTVV.

The chain has TRBV6-5 and TRBJ2-7, with a weak D call TRBD1 (6 bases). Germline V gives CDR1 MNHEY, CDR2 SVGAGI. V lost 2 bases, J lost 1 base, and 9 bases lay in between. The CDR3 length is 14 residues. The CDR3 sequence is CASSYRDRSYEQYF. In DNA form, the CDR3 reads TGTGCCAGCAGTTACCGTGACAGGTCCTACGAGCAGTACTTC.

This chain uses TRBV18 with TRBJ2-1, with D possibly matching TRBD1 (5 bases). V lost 2 bases to trimming and J lost 2 bases, with 10 bases between them. The CDR3 consists of 15 residues. Germline lookup yields CDR1 KGHSH and CDR2 LQKENI. The DNA for the CDR3 is TGTGCCAGCTCACCAACCCGGACAACCTACAATGAGCAGTTCTTC. Amino acids: CASSPTRTTYNEQFF.

This chain uses TRBV7-5 with TRBJ1-2. TRBV7-5 is tagged as a pseudogene. The CDR3 is made up of 13 amino acids. This CDR3 reads CVRSLGTGRGYTF. The CDR3 region has the DNA TGTGTCAGAAGCTTAGGGACCGGGCGTGGCTACACCTTC.

The chain joins TRBV11-2 to TRBJ2-2; 7 bases match TRBD1. Germline CDR1 SGHAT, CDR2 FQNNGV. Trimming cost V 5 bases and J 4 bases; bases outside gene matches: 7. This CDR3 contains 15 residues. CDR3 bases: TGTGCCAGCAGCCTGTTGACAGGGCGCACCGGGGAGCTGTTTTTT. The encoded protein is CASSLLTGRTGELFF.

The CDR3 loop reads CASSEEGAGSPLHF. For the CDR3, the DNA is TGTGCCAGCAGTGAAGAGGGGGCGGGATCACCCCTCCACTTT. The rearrangement joins TRBV2 to TRBJ1-6; 7 bases align to TRBD1. The V gene end was trimmed by 1 base and the J gene end by 10 bases; junction bases not matched to a gene: 4. The CDR3 has 14 amino acids. Germline values: CDR1 SNHLY, CDR2 FYNNEI. The whole variable domain, filled in from reference TRBV2 and TRBJ1-6, reads EPEVTQTPSHQVTQMGQEVILRCVPISNHLYFYWYRQILGQKVEFLVSFYNNEISEKSEIFDDQFSVERPDGSNFTLKIRSTKLEDSAMYFCASSEEGAGSPLHFGNGTRLTVT.

The chain joins TRBV28 to TRBJ1-4; D is unclear. Per the germline V gene, CDR1 is MDHEN and CDR2 is SYDVKM. The CDR3 sequence is 12 residues long. Trimming took 3 bases from V and 7 from J, leaving 6 bases between them. CDR3 amino acids: CASSLQLEKLFF. CDR3 nucleotide sequence: TGTGCCAGCAGTTTGCAGCTTGAAAAACTGTTTTTT.

J is TRBJ1-5 and V is TRBV19; no definite D call. The CDR3 runs to 14 residues. The V and J ends lost 3 bases and 0 bases respectively, with 6 bases between them. Germline CDR1 LNHDA, CDR2 SQIVND (reference sequence). CDR3 nucleotide sequence: TGTGCCAGTAGTATTTATTATAGCAATCAGCCCCAGCATTTT. The encoded protein is CASSIYYSNQPQHF.

J is TRBJ1-3 and V is TRBV10-1; 7 bases match TRBD1. CDR1 is WNHNN, CDR2 SYGVQD, per germline (reference sequence). The CDR3 has 15 residues. V was pared by 3 bases and J by 5 bases, with 7 bases of the junction left unmatched. CDR3 DNA: TGCGCCAGCAGTGAAGACAGGGCGTTTCGAAACACCATATATTTT. Protein: CASSEDRAFRNTIYF.

This clone was seen once. This chain uses TRBV18 with TRBJ2-5; 8 nucleotides agree with TRBD1. Trimming at V came to 0 bases and at J to 4 bases, leaving 7 bases not matched to a gene. The CDR3 runs 16 residues. Looked up from germline, CDR1 is KGHSH and CDR2 is LQKENI. CDR3 protein: CASSPPVDRGAETQYF. CDR3 sequence (DNA): TGTGCCAGCTCACCACCGGTCGACAGGGGCGCAGAGACCCAGTACTTC.

The chain is built from TRBV7-9 and TRBJ1-5, with 7 bases lining up with TRBD1. The germline V gene encodes CDR1 SEHNR and CDR2 FQNEAQ (reference sequence). V lost 3 bases to trimming and J lost 0 bases; unmatched junction nucleotides: 2. The CDR3 extends over 15 amino acids. In DNA form, the CDR3 reads TGTGCCAGCAGCTTGACAGGGAATAGCAATCAGCCCCAGCATTTT. Encoded protein: CASSLTGNSNQPQHF.

The CDR3 region is CASRSGGAPGNTIYF. DNA for the CDR3: TGTGCCAGCAGATCCGGCGGGGCTCCGGGAAACACCATATATTTT. V and J are TRBV7-2 and TRBJ1-3; TRBD1 might be the D (5 bases). CDR1 and CDR2 (germline): SGHTA, FQGNSA. The V and J ends lost 6 bases and 4 bases respectively, with 16 bases between them. This CDR3 is built from 15 residues.

The rearrangement links TRBV30 to TRBJ1-2, with D maybe TRBD1 (6 bases). The V and J ends lost 0 bases and 3 bases respectively, with 20 bases between them. The CDR3 runs to 17 residues. Germline CDR1 and CDR2: GTSNPN and SVGIG (reference sequence). CDR3 nucleotide sequence: TGTGCCTGGAGTGTACGGGGGGCACAGCCCCGCCACTATGGCTACACCTTC. Translation gives CAWSVRGAQPRHYGYTF.

Only a few counts were recorded for this clone. The chain has TRBV5-1 and TRBJ2-7, with 8 bases that match TRBD2. V trimming: 2 bases; J trimming: 3 bases; junction bases outside the gene matches: 1. Looked up from germline, CDR1 is SGHRS and CDR2 is YFSETQ. CDR3 length: 13 amino acids. The CDR3 reads CASSFTSGYEQYF. The DNA of the CDR3 is TGCGCCAGCAGCTTCACTAGCGGCTACGAGCAGTACTTC.

The chain combines TRBV27 with TRBJ2-2, with 12 bases lining up with TRBD2. Germline V gene sequence: CDR1 MNHEY, CDR2 SMNVEV (reference sequence). With 3 bases clipped from V and 9 bases from J, the junction kept 8 bases outside the gene matches. The CDR3 is 16 residues long. The CDR3 spells CASSLVLAGGSRELFF. The CDR3, as DNA: TGTGCCAGCAGTTTGGTTCTAGCGGGGGGGAGCCGGGAGCTGTTTTTT.

V gene TRBV10-1 combines with J gene TRBJ2-3; tentatively, D is TRBD2 (6 bases). Trimming pared 3 bases from V and 5 bases from J, leaving 15 bases between. Germline CDR1 and CDR2: WNHNN and SYGVQD (reference sequence). The CDR3 consists of 15 residues. CDR3 coding DNA: TGCGCCAGCAGTGACCCCCTGGGACTGGGAGATACGCAGTATTTT. Protein sequence: CASSDPLGLGDTQYF.